One T cell receptor beta chain is described in this entry. In this sample, this clonotype turned up a few times. Its antigen specificity is not known. Per-base quality was not reported, and no clone a single base away is much larger than it. CDR1 SGHTA and CDR2 FQGTGA were looked up in the germline V gene. From its cysteine to its phenylalanine, the CDR3 spans 15 amino acids. Only CDR3 DNA remains: 45 bases, in frame from the first base. The junction shows trimming of 2 bases on V and 4 bases on J, plus 15 bases between the germline ends. The data were obtained in a study of response to subunit inactivated influenza vaccine (dated by TCRdb to the late 2010s). Some background on the complete study: Deep quantitative T cell receptor repertoire profiling was used in the study to track responses to a trivalent subunit inactivated influenza vaccine. What the research found in general, with its limitations: It was suggested by the authors that each seasonal influenza vaccination may recruit only a limited number of new T cells.

Library method: RT-PCR. Instrument used: Illumina HiSeq 2500. Starting from the raw public reads, TCRdb applied fastp trimming at Q25, assembled clones with MiXCR and retained in-frame beta chains. Each entry merges the rows of one CDR3 protein and shows their most common DNA and genes. Present in this sample are 500,000 to 600,000 distinct CDR3 sequences, about 8% of which were seen just once. About an eighth of the sample belongs to the ten largest clones. The sequence came from a man between 50 and 69 years old who received an inactivated influenza vaccine. Donor details come from another sample of the same person, matched by shared clones. The specimen comprised PBMCs from blood, sampled roughly 24 months after vaccination. This chain is built from TRBV7-3 and TRBJ2-7; the D assignment is uncertain and may be TRBD1 or TRBD2, with 5 bases supporting each. The CDR3 loop reads CASSLRDGWNYEQYF. Here is the DNA: TGTGCCAGCAGCTTACGGGACGGCTGGAATTACGAGCAGTACTTC. Outside the CDR3, residues come from the reference TRBV7-3 and TRBJ2-7 proteins, so the full variable domain is: GAGVSQTPSNKVTEKGKYVELRCDPISGHTALYWYRQSLGQGPEFLIYFQGTGAADDSGLPNDRFFAVRPEGSVSTLKIQRTERGDSAVYLCASSLRDGWNYEQYFGPGTRLTVT.